Below, 19 T cell receptor beta chains from the same sample are listed, as sequenced in a study of technical replicates of blood from several donors. Sequencing used immunoSEQ multiplex PCR; TCRdb keeps in-frame clones, though not all of them. In the table there are roughly 67,000 clones, roughly 98% of which are singletons. Sequenced: T cells isolated from PBMCs. These receptors all come from a human donor in good health.

DNA for the CDR3: TGTGCCAGCAGTTACTCAGGGGGCGACGCTTTCTTT. Encoded protein: CASSYSGGDAFF. This chain links TRBV6-6 with TRBJ1-1, with 7 bases that match TRBD1. This CDR3 has 12 residues. CDR1 is MNHNY and CDR2 is SVGAGI in the germline V gene (reference sequence). With V trimmed by 0 bases and J by 11 bases, 3 bases remained unmatched.

This clone was seen once. CDR3 sequence (DNA): TGTGCCAGCAGCTCTGGGACAGGGGGCGAAGCTTTCTTT. Translation: CASSSGTGGEAFF. This chain links TRBV11-1 with TRBJ1-1; the match to TRBD1 covers 12 bases. Germline V CDR1 and CDR2: SGHAT, FQDESV (reference sequence). CDR3 length equals 13 residues. J was trimmed by 8 bases and V by 4 bases; bases with no gene match: 2.

The gene calls are TRBV9 and TRBJ1-1, with 10 bases that match TRBD1. V lost 4 bases to trimming and J lost 4 bases; unmatched junction nucleotides: 10. This CDR3 has 16 amino acids. CDR1 is SGDLS and CDR2 is YYNGEE in the germline V gene. This CDR3 reads CASSPRRQGAVTEAFF. The CDR3 nucleotides are TGTGCCAGCAGCCCACGAAGACAGGGGGCGGTCACTGAAGCTTTCTTT.

The genes are TRBV5-1 and TRBJ1-2; D may be TRBD1 (6 bases). The length of the CDR3 is 14 residues. Germline loops: CDR1 SGHRS, CDR2 YFSETQ. Trimming took 4 bases from V and 5 from J, leaving 15 bases between them. The CDR3 reads CASSRWTAEYGYTF. The CDR3 DNA follows: TGCGCCAGCAGCAGATGGACAGCCGAGTATGGCTACACCTTC.

The chain combines TRBV28 with TRBJ2-2; D remains unclear. The CDR3 is 12 residues long. Per the germline V gene, CDR1 is MDHEN and CDR2 is SYDVKM. Trimming cost V 3 bases and J 7 bases, with 6 bases left between them. This chain's CDR3 is CASSLGSGELFF. In nucleotides, the CDR3 is TGTGCCAGCAGTTTGGGCAGCGGGGAGCTGTTTTTT.

The CDR3 protein is CASSEPGSDEQFF. The CDR3 DNA reads as TGCGCCAGCAGCGAACCAGGGTCGGATGAGCAGTTCTTC. The chain links TRBV5-1 to TRBJ2-1; D perhaps matches TRBD1 (5 bases). Trimming removed 4 bases at V and 8 bases at J, with 13 bases between. Germline values: CDR1 SGHRS, CDR2 YFSETQ. The CDR3 sequence is 13 residues long.

This sequence joins TRBV9 and TRBJ2-1; TRBD2 aligns across 13 bases. The germline V gene has CDR1 SGDLS and CDR2 YYNGEE. J was trimmed by 4 bases and V by 5 bases; bases with no gene match: 3. This CDR3 is 15 amino acids long. In nucleotides, the CDR3 is TGTGCCAGCAGTGAGACTAGCGGGGGGTACAATGAGCAGTTCTTC. Its protein product is CASSETSGGYNEQFF.

This chain links TRBV6-1 with TRBJ1-5; D may be TRBD1 (5 bases). The germline V and J ends were trimmed by 3 bases and 6 bases, with 15 bases remaining between them. Germline V gene lookup returns CDR1 MNHNS and CDR2 SASEGT. This CDR3 comprises 15 residues. The DNA of the CDR3 is TGTGCCAGCAGTGACAGGGCCACCAAAAGTCAGCCCCAGCATTTT. Translated: CASSDRATKSQPQHF.

Regarding this clone: It is likely a read error, because the conserved phenylalanine at the end of the CDR3 is missing. The DNA is omitted, as the CDR3 cannot be located on it reliably, and the CDR3 follows TCRdb's listing. The chain couples TRBV28 to TRBJ2-7; no check of the table's D call, TRBD1, against the DNA was made. The CDR3 is 13 amino acids in total, end residues counted. The germline V gene encodes CDR1 MDHEN and CDR2 SYDVKM. This chain's CDR3 is CASSSSGAAHPYL.

The rearrangement uses TRBV6-1 and TRBJ2-7; D unresolved. Germline values: CDR1 MNHNS, CDR2 SASEGT. This CDR3 contains 15 residues. Trimming removed 3 bases from V and 1 base from J, with 13 bases in between. The CDR3, as DNA: TGTGCCAGCAGTGAGGAGCCAGCAAGATCCTACGAGCAGTACTTC. Translation gives CASSEEPARSYEQYF.

The V and J genes are TRBV11-2 and TRBJ2-1, with TRBD2 matching 13 bases. Germline CDR1 is SGHAT and CDR2 is FQNNGV. After removal of 2 bases from V and 6 bases from J, the junction contained 7 bases not matched to a gene. CDR3 length: 17 residues. The CDR3 sequence: CASSLPNGLAGVNEQFF. Written as DNA, the CDR3 is TGTGCCAGCAGCTTACCCAACGGACTAGCGGGAGTCAATGAGCAGTTCTTC. Complete variable domain (other parts from reference TRBV11-2 and TRBJ2-1): EAGVAQSPRYKIIEKRQSVAFWCNPISGHATLYWYQQILGQGPKLLIQFQNNGVVDDSQLPKDRFSAERLKGVDSTLKIQPAKLEDSAVYLCASSLPNGLAGVNEQFFGPGTRLTVL.

The rearrangement links TRBV5-1 to TRBJ2-3; TRBD2 is a possible D gene (6 bases). CDR1 and CDR2 (germline): SGHRS, YFSETQ. The V gene lost 5 bases and the J gene lost 0 bases, with 7 bases spanning the gap. This CDR3 spans 13 amino acids. CDR3 DNA sequence: TGCGCCAGCAGACGGGAGAGCACAGATACGCAGTATTTT. This gives the protein CASRRESTDTQYF.

This clone was recorded only once. The V gene is TRBV10-3, the J gene TRBJ2-5, with 12 bases fitting TRBD2. CDR1 is ENHRY, CDR2 SYGVKD, per germline. J gave up 0 bases and V 0 bases, and 2 bases lay outside the gene matches. The CDR3 contains 17 residues. CDR3: CAISESGLAGYQETQYF. The CDR3 DNA reads TGTGCCATCAGTGAGTCCGGACTAGCGGGGTACCAAGAGACCCAGTACTTC.

The genes are TRBV9 and TRBJ1-2; 9 bases match TRBD1. The CDR3 extends over 15 amino acids. V was clipped by 4 bases and J by 1 base; unmatched bases: 5. Per the germline V gene, CDR1 is SGDLS and CDR2 is YYNGEE. CDR3 DNA: TGTGCCAGCAGCATCACAGGGGGCCATAACTATGGCTACACCTTC. Translating it yields CASSITGGHNYGYTF.

This clone appeared once. The chain joins TRBV29-1 to TRBJ2-7, with 15 bases identical to TRBD2. In germline, CDR1 is SQVTM, CDR2 ANQGSEA. The CDR3 has 15 amino acids. V shed 6 bases and J 3 bases; nucleotides not matched to a gene: 6. CDR3 sequence reads: CSVTRTSGGDYEQYF. CDR3 coding DNA: TGCAGCGTGACCAGGACTAGCGGGGGGGACTACGAGCAGTACTTC.

This chain uses TRBV5-1 with TRBJ2-1; D remains ambiguous. The CDR3 has 15 residues. Germline lookup yields CDR1 SGHRS and CDR2 YFSETQ. V was cut by 4 bases and J by 0 bases, with 11 bases left in between. CDR3 region: CASSPSPGSYNEQFF. The DNA for the CDR3 is TGCGCCAGCAGCCCGTCCCCGGGCTCCTACAATGAGCAGTTCTTC.

This rearrangement joins TRBV6-1 to TRBJ1-5; TRBD1 agrees at 7 bases. J was trimmed by 2 bases and V by 6 bases; bases with no gene match: 7. Germline assignment: CDR1 MNHNS and CDR2 SASEGT. The CDR3 runs 15 residues. The CDR3 DNA reads as TGTGCCAGCAGGACGACAGGGTTGGGCAATCAGCCCCAGCATTTT. Protein sequence: CASRTTGLGNQPQHF.

This clone was seen a single time. The CDR3 sequence: CATAGQGEDTQYF. In DNA form, the CDR3 reads TGTGCCACCGCGGGACAGGGGGAAGATACGCAGTATTTT. The chain carries TRBV6-5 and TRBJ2-3; 11 bases line up with TRBD1. The germline CDR1 and CDR2 sequences are MNHEY and SVGAGI. Trimming took 10 bases from V and 5 from J; bases not matched to a gene: 5. CDR3 length: 13 amino acids.

The chain employs TRBV5-1 and TRBJ2-1; 16 bases are a match to TRBD2. Trimming took 4 bases from V and 3 from J; bases not matched to a gene: 4. The CDR3 runs 17 residues. Germline-derived CDR1 and CDR2 are SGHRS and YFSETQ. In DNA form, the CDR3 reads TGCGCCAGCAGCCCGGGACTAGCGGGAGGGCGCTACAATGAGCAGTTCTTC. It specifies CASSPGLAGGRYNEQFF.